Listed below are T cell receptor beta chains from one sample, sequenced in a study of cytomegalovirus exposure and HLA in healthy donors. TCRdb keeps only in-frame clones here, not all; method: immunoSEQ multiplex PCR. The profile shows about 150,000 clones, about four fifths of them singletons. The sample taken for sequencing was PBMCs. The receptors derive from a man aged 18 to 29 in good health and CMV-seronegative. CDR3s include the opening cysteine and the closing phenylalanine or tryptophan. Fields, in order: D gene, V gene, clone size, J gene, CDR3 protein, CDR3 DNA. The D gene is left open where the match is weak. The listing skips clone size in some rows; elsewhere it reads once, few, many or a size class.

TRBD1	TRBV7-2	few	TRBJ1-5	CASSPRTGSNQPQHF	TGTGCCAGCAGCCCGCGGACAGGGAGCAATCAGCCCCAGCATTTT
.	TRBV15	.	TRBJ1-3	CATSRLGREHSGNTIYF	TGTGCCACCAGCAGGCTGGGTCGGGAACACTCTGGAAACACCATATATTTT
TRBD1	TRBV5-6	.	TRBJ1-2	CASSQGQYGYTF	TGTGCCAGCAGCCAGGGACAGTATGGCTACACCTTC
TRBD2	TRBV18	.	TRBJ2-1	CASSPPGLAGGPNEQFF	TGTGCCAGCTCACCACCCGGACTAGCGGGGGGGCCTAATGAGCAGTTCTTC
.	TRBV5-1	.	TRBJ1-6	CASSPAVRNSPLHF	TGCGCCAGCAGCCCCGCCGTCAGGAATTCACCCCTCCACTTT
.	TRBV19	few	TRBJ2-3	CASSLSLTDTQYF	TGTGCCAGTAGTCTCTCACTAACAGATACGCAGTATTTT
TRBD1	TRBV5-1	.	TRBJ1-1	CASSLFAGQGGTEAFF	TGCGCCAGCAGCCTGTTCGCAGGGCAGGGGGGCACTGAAGCTTTCTTT
TRBD1	TRBV5-1	.	TRBJ1-1	CASSSSDRGNTEAFF	TGCGCCAGCAGCTCATCGGACAGGGGGAACACTGAAGCTTTCTTT
TRBD1	TRBV11-2	.	TRBJ1-2	CASSSWDSQGYTF	TGTGCCAGCAGCTCCTGGGACAGCCAGGGCTACACCTTC
TRBD1	TRBV5-1	.	TRBJ1-4	CASSFGQGNEKLFF	TGCGCCAGCAGCTTTGGACAGGGGAATGAAAAACTGTTTTTT
.	TRBV6-1	.	TRBJ1-3	CASTPPWSSGNTIYF	TGTGCCAGTACACCCCCCTGGAGCTCTGGAAACACCATATATTTT
TRBD2	TRBV7-2	.	TRBJ2-7	CASSLGGLYEQYF	TGTGCCAGCAGCTTGGGAGGGTTATACGAGCAGTACTTC
.	TRBV4-3	few	TRBJ1-3	CASSQEGRYGNTIYF	TGCGCCAGCAGCCAAGAAGGGAGGTACGGAAACACCATATATTTT
TRBD1	TRBV7-2	.	TRBJ1-1	CASSPGQGLEAFF	TGTGCCAGCAGCCCGGGACAGGGTCTTGAAGCTTTCTTT
.	TRBV28	.	TRBJ1-1	CASSKQGWNTEAFF	TGTGCCAGCAGTAAACAGGGTTGGAACACTGAAGCTTTCTTT
.	TRBV18	few	TRBJ1-5	CASSHRPTGLRNQPQHF	TGTGCCAGCTCCCATCGACCGACAGGCCTACGCAATCAGCCCCAGCATTTT